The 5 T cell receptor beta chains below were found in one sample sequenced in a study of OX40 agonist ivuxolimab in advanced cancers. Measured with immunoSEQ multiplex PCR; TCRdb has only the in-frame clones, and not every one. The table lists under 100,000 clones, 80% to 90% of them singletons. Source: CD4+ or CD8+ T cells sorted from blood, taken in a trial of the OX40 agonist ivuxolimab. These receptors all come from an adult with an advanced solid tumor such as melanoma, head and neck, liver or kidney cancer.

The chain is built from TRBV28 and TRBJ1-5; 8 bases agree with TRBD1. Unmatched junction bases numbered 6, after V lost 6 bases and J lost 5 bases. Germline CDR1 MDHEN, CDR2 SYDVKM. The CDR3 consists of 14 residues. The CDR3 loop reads CASSSGQGDQPQHF. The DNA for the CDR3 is TGTGCCAGCAGCTCCGGACAGGGCGATCAGCCCCAGCATTTT.

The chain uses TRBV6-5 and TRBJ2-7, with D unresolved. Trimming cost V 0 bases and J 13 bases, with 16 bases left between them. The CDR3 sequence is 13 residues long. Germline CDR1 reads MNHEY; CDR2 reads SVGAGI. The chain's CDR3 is CASSYSEERNYYF. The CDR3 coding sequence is TGTGCCAGCAGTTACTCAGAGGAAAGGAATTATTACTTC.

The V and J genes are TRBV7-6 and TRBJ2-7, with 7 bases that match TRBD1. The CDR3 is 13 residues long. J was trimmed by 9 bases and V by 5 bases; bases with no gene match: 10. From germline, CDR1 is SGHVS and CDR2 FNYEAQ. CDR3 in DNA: TGTGCCAGCAGCCCACTCACAGGGGAAAGGCAGTACTTC. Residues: CASSPLTGERQYF.

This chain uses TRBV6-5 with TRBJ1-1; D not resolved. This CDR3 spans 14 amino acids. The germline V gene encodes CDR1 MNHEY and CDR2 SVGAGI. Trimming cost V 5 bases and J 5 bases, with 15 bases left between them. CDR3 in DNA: TGTGCCAGCAGTCGACGGAACCTAAGGACTGAAGCTTTCTTT. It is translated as CASSRRNLRTEAFF.

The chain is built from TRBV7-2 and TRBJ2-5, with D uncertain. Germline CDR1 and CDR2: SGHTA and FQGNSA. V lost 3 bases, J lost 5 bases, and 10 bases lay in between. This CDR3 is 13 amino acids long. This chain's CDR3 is CASSFSPQETQYF. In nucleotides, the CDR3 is TGTGCCAGCAGCTTCAGTCCCCAGGAGACCCAGTACTTC.